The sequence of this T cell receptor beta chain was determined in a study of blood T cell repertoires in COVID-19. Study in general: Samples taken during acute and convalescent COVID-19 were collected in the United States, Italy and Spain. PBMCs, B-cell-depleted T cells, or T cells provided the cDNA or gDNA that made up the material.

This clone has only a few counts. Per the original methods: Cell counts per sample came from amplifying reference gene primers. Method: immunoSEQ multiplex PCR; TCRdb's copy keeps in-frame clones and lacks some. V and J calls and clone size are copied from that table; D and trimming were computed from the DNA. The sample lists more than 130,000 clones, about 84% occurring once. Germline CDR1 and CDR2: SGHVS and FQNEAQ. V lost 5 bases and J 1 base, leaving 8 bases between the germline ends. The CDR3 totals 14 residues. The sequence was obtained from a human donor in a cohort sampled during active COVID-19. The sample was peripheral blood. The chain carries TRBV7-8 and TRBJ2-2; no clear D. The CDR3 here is CASSRDRNTGELFF. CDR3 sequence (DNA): TGTGCCAGCAGCCGAGATAGGAACACCGGGGAGCTGTTTTTT.